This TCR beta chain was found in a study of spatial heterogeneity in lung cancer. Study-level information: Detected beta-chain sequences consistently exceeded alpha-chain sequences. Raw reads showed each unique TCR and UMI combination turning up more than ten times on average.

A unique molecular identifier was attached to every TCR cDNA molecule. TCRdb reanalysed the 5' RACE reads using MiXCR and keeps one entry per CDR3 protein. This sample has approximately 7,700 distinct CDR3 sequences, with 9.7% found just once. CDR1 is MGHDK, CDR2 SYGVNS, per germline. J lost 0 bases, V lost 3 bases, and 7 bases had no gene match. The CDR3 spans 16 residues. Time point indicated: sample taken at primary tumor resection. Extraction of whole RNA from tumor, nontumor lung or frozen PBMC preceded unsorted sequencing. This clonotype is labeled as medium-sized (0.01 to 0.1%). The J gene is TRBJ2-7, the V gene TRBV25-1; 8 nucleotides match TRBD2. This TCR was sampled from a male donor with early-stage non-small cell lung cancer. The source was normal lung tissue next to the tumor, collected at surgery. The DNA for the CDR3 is TGTGCCAGCAGTGAGATGTGCGGGAGGCCCTCCTACGAGCAGTACTTC. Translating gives CASSEMCGRPSYEQYF.